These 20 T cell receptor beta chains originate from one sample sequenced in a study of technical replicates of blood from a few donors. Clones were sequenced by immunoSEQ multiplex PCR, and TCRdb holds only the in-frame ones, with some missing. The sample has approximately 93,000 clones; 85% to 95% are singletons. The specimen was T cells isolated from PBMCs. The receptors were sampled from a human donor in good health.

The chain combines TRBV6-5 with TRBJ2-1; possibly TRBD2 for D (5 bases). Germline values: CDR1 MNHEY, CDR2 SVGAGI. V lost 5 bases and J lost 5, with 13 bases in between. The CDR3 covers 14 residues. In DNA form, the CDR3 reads TGTGCCAGCAGTCACGTTCGGGGTAACAATGAGCAGTTCTTC. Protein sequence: CASSHVRGNNEQFF.

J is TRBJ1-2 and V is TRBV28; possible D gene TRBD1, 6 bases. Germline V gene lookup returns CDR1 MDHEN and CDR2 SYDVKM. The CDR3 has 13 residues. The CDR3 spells CAARGRTPYGYTF. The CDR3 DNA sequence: TGTGCAGCAAGGGGGAGAACTCCCTATGGCTACACCTTC.

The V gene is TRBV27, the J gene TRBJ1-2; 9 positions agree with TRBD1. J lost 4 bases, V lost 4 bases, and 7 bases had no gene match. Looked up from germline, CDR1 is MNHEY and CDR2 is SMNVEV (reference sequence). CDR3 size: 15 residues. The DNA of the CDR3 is TGTGCCAGCAGTTCAGGGACAGGGACGGGCTATGGCTACACCTTC. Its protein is CASSSGTGTGYGYTF.

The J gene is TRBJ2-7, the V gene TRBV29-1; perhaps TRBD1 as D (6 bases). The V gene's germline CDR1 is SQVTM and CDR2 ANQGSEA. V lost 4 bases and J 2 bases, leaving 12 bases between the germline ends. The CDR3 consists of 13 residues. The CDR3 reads CSVVQGSPYEQYF. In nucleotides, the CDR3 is TGCAGCGTTGTCCAGGGGTCTCCCTACGAGCAGTACTTC.

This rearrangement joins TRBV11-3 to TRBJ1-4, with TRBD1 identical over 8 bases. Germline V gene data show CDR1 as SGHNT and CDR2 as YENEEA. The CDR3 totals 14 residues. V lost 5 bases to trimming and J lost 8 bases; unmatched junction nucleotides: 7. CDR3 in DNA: TGTGCCAGCAGCGCGACAGGGGTGATCGAAAAACTGTTTTTT. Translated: CASSATGVIEKLFF.

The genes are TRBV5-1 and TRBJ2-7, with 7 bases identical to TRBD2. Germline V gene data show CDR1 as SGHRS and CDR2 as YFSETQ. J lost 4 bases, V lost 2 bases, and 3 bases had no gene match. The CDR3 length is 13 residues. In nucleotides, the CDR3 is TGCGCCAGCAGCTTACTGCGGGGGTACGAGCAGTACTTC. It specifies CASSLLRGYEQYF.

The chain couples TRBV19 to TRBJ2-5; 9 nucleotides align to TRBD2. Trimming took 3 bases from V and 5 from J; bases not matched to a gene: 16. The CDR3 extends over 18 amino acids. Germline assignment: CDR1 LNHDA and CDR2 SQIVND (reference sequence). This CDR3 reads CASSIWAGGPIRGETQYF. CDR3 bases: TGTGCCAGTAGTATTTGGGCGGGAGGGCCTATTCGGGGTGAGACCCAGTACTTC. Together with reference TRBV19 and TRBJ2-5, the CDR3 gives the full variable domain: DGGITQSPKYLFRKEGQNVTLSCEQNLNHDAMYWYRQDPGQGLRLIYYSQIVNDFQKGDIAEGYSVSREKKESFPLTVTSAQKNPTAFYLCASSIWAGGPIRGETQYFGPGTRLLVL.

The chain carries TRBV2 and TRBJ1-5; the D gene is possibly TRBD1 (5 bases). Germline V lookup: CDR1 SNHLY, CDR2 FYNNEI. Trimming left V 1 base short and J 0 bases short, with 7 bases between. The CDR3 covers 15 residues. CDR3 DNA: TGTGCCAGCAGTGAAGGACAGAATAGCAATCAGCCCCAGCATTTT. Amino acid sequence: CASSEGQNSNQPQHF. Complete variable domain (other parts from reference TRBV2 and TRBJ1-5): EPEVTQTPSHQVTQMGQEVILRCVPISNHLYFYWYRQILGQKVEFLVSFYNNEISEKSEIFDDQFSVERPDGSNFTLKIRSTKLEDSAMYFCASSEGQNSNQPQHFGDGTRLSIL.

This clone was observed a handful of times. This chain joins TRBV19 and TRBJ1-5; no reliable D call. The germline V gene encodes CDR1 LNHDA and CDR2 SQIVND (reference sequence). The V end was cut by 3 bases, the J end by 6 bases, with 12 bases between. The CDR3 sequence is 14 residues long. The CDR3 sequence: CASSIGRVGQPQHF. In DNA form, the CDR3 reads TGTGCCAGTAGTATTGGCCGGGTTGGTCAGCCCCAGCATTTT.

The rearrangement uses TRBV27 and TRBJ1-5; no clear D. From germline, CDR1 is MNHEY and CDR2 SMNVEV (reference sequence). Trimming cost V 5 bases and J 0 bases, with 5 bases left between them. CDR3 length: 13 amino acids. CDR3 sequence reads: CASSVVSNQPQHF. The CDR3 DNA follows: TGTGCCAGCAGTGTAGTTAGCAATCAGCCCCAGCATTTT.

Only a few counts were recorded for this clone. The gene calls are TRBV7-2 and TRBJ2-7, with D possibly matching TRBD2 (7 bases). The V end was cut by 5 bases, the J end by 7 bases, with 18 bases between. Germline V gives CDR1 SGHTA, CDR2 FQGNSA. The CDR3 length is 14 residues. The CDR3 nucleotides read TGTGCCAGCAGCAAACGGGAGGCGAGGGGGGAGCAGTACTTC. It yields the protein CASSKREARGEQYF.

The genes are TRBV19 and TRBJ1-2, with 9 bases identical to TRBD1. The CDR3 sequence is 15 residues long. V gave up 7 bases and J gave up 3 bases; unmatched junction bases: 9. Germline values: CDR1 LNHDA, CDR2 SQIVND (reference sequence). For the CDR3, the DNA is TGTGCCAGTAAAGCCGGGACAGGGATGTACTATGGCTACACCTTC. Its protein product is CASKAGTGMYYGYTF.

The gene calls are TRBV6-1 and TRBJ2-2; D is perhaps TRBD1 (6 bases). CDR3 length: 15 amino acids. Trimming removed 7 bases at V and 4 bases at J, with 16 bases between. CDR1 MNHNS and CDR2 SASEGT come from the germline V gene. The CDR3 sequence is CASTVQGRFTGELFF. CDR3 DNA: TGTGCCAGCACAGTACAGGGACGGTTCACCGGGGAGCTGTTTTTT.

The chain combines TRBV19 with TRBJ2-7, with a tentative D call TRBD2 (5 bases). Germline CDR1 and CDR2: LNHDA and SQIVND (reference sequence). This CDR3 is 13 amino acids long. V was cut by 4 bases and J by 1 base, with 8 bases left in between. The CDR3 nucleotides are TGTGCCAGTAGTAGTGGGAGTTCCTACGAGCAGTACTTC. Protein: CASSSGSSYEQYF.

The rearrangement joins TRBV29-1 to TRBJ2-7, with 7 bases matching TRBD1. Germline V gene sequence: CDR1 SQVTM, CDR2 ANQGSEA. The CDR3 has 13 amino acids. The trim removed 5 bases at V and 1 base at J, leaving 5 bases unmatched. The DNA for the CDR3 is TGCAGCGTTAGGGGACAGCAATCCTACGAGCAGTACTTC. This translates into CSVRGQQSYEQYF.

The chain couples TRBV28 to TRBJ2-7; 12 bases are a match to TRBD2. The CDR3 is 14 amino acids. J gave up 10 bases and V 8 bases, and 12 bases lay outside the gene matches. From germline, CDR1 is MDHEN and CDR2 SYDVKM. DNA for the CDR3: TGTGCCAGCGTTGAAGGGACTAGCGGGCTCCGTCAGTACTTC. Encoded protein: CASVEGTSGLRQYF.

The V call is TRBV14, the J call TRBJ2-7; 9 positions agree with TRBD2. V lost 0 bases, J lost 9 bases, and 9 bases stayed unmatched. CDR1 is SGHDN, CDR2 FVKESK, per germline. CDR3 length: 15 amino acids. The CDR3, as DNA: TGTGCCAGCAGCCAAGAGGAGGCGGGAGGGGGGCGGCAGTACTTC. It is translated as CASSQEEAGGGRQYF.

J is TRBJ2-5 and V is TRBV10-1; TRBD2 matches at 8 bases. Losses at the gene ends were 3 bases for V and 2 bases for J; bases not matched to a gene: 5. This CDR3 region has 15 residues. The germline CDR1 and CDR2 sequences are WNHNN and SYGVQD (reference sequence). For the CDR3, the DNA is TGCGCCAGCAGTGAAGGAGCGGGAGTACAAGAGACCCAGTACTTC. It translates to CASSEGAGVQETQYF.

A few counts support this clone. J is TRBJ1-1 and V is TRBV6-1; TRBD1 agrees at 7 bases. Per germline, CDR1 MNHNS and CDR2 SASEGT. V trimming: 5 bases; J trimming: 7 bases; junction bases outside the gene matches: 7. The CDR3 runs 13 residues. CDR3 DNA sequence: TGTGCCAGCAGTAAACAGGGGACAGATGAAGCTTTCTTT. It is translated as CASSKQGTDEAFF.

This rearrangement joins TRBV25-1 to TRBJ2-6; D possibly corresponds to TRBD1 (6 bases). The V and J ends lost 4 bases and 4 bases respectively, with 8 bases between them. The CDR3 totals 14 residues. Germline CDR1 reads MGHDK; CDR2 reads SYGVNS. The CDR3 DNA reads TGTGCCAGCAGTGGGACAGACGGGGCCAACGTCCTGACTTTC. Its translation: CASSGTDGANVLTF.